This T cell receptor (beta chain) derives from a study of lymphopenia after photon versus proton radiotherapy. General study results and limits: Under photons, naive T cells and diversity fell while effector/memory populations rose. Authors raise, but do not show, better survival with proton therapy. In patients who died, overall survival fell as post-nadir TCR diversity dropped more.

Profiling relied on immunoSEQ multiplex PCR, and the TCRdb table lists in-frame clones only, not all of them. The table has roughly 61,000 clones, about nine tenths seen once. With regard to this clone: The target antigen is unknown.

The CDR3 runs to 12 residues. Germline V CDR1 and CDR2: SGHAT, FQNNGV. V lost 8 bases and J lost 6; bases outside the gene matches: 2. The chain combines TRBV11-2 with TRBJ2-7; 12 nucleotides match TRBD1. The receptor was derived from a man at least 80 years old with esophageal cancer. The sequenced sample was peripheral blood, obtained from a patient treated with proton-based radiotherapy. CDR3 nucleotide sequence: TGTGCCAGCGGGACAGGGGGCATCGAGCAGTACTTC. Residues: CASGTGGIEQYF.